The T cell receptor beta chain described here comes from a study of T cell responses to AZD1222 COVID-19 vaccine. Trimming took off 4 bases at V and 7 bases at J, with 16 bases between the two ends. The CDR3 consists of 14 residues. Generated by immunoSEQ multiplex PCR, the TCRdb table keeps only in-frame clones and is missing some. The sample lists some 110,000 clones; roughly 88% were seen once. The receptor's source is an adult who received the AZD1222 COVID-19 vaccine. Sequences were derived from peripheral blood, sampled 28 days after the second AZD1222 dose. The chain uses TRBV23-1 and TRBJ1-1; possibly TRBD1 for D (6 bases). TRBV23-1 is an ORF, and what it does is uncertain. The CDR3 spells CASSPPGPGVEAFF. The CDR3 bases are TGCGCCAGCAGTCCCCCGGGGCCAGGGGTTGAAGCTTTCTTT.